This T cell receptor beta chain derives from a study of early T cells in non-severe SARS-CoV-2 infection. MiXCR was run by TCRdb on the 5' RACE reads, yielding one entry per CDR3 protein. The data hold tens of thousands of distinct CDR3 sequences, with just under 9% observed a single time. This clonotype has just a few counts. The sequenced material came from whole blood. The clonotype originates from an adult who was a healthcare worker with PCR-confirmed SARS-CoV-2 infection or an uninfected control (not recorded which).

The CDR3 nucleotides are TGTGCCAGCAGCTTAGATCCGGTTTACTACGAGCAGTACTTC. As protein: CASSLDPVYYEQYF. J is TRBJ2-7 and V is TRBV7-9; D call uncertain. V was pared by 1 base and J by 3 bases, with 10 bases between. From germline, CDR1 is SEHNR and CDR2 FQNEAQ (reference sequence). The CDR3 has 14 amino acids.